This passage covers 25 T cell receptor beta chains from one sample sequenced in a study of blood T cell repertoires in COVID-19. Using immunoSEQ multiplex PCR, the repertoire was profiled, and TCRdb retains in-frame clones only, with some absent. The table lists approximately 210,000 clones, approximately 89% of them singletons. The sample taken for sequencing was peripheral blood. The source of these receptors is a middle-aged woman with acute or convalescent COVID-19.

This chain links TRBV5-1 with TRBJ2-5; 9 nucleotides agree with TRBD1. Germline loops: CDR1 SGHRS, CDR2 YFSETQ. The CDR3 totals 14 residues. The J segment lost 4 bases and the V segment lost 8 bases, leaving 9 bases of the junction unmatched. The CDR3 DNA is TGCGCCAGTGCACAGGGGGCTGGGGGAGAGACCCAGTACTTC. It encodes CASAQGAGGETQYF.

V gene TRBV29-1 combines with J gene TRBJ2-3; 10 bases fit TRBD2. Germline V gives CDR1 SQVTM, CDR2 ANQGSEA. The ends lost 8 bases at V and 1 base at J; junction bases unmatched: 9. There are 15 residues in the CDR3. The CDR3 sequence: CSTSSGTSGTDTQYF. The CDR3 DNA follows: TGCAGCACCTCCTCCGGGACTAGCGGCACAGATACGCAGTATTTT.

The chain has TRBV6-4 and TRBJ2-3, with 8 bases aligning to TRBD2. The CDR3 runs 15 residues. V was pared by 0 bases and J by 1 base, with 0 bases of the junction left unmatched. Looked up from germline, CDR1 is MRHNA and CDR2 is SNTAGT. The CDR3 region is CASSDSRGGTDTQYF. CDR3 DNA: TGTGCCAGCAGTGACTCGCGGGGGGGCACAGATACGCAGTATTTT.

This clone was observed a single time. The genes are TRBV7-9 and TRBJ2-5, with D perhaps matching TRBD1 (7 bases). The germline V gene encodes CDR1 SEHNR and CDR2 FQNEAQ (reference sequence). The CDR3 contains 15 residues. V was pared by 5 bases and J by 1 base, with 14 bases between. CDR3 bases: TGTGCCAGCAGCCTCGCGGGACAGTTCCAAGAGACCCAGTACTTC. Residues: CASSLAGQFQETQYF.

CDR3 coding DNA: TGTGCCAGCTCTAGCGGGGGGAATAACAATGAGCAGTTCTTC. It encodes CASSSGGNNNEQFF. The V call is TRBV19, the J call TRBJ2-1; 11 bases line up with TRBD2. The CDR3 is made up of 14 amino acids. Germline V lookup: CDR1 LNHDA, CDR2 SQIVND (reference sequence). V lost 9 bases to trimming and J lost 5 bases; unmatched junction nucleotides: 6.

This clone was recorded once. The chain carries TRBV20-1 and TRBJ1-2, with D maybe TRBD1 (5 bases). From germline, CDR1 is DFQATT and CDR2 SNEGSKA (reference sequence). The CDR3 contains 11 residues. The V and J ends lost 6 bases and 8 bases respectively, with 13 bases between them. In nucleotides, the CDR3 is TGCAGTGCCCGGCGGACACTCGGCTACACCTTC. This sequence encodes CSARRTLGYTF.

This chain links TRBV5-1 with TRBJ2-3; the D gene is possibly TRBD2 (6 bases). Per the germline V gene, CDR1 is SGHRS and CDR2 is YFSETQ. Deletions cut 1 base from V and 0 bases from J, with 12 bases between. The CDR3 is made up of 16 amino acids. The CDR3 loop is CASSLRGGASTDTQYF. The CDR3 DNA is TGCGCCAGCAGCTTGCGGGGCGGGGCGAGCACAGATACGCAGTATTTT.

The V and J genes are TRBV7-3 and TRBJ2-4, with D maybe TRBD1 (6 bases). Germline CDR1 is SGHTA and CDR2 is FQGTGA. This CDR3 has 14 residues. The V gene lost 5 bases and the J gene lost 8 bases, with 16 bases spanning the gap. The CDR3 reads CASSLGPGADIQYF. The DNA of the CDR3 is TGTGCCAGCAGCCTCGGGCCAGGGGCCGACATTCAGTACTTC.

V is TRBV23-1 and J is TRBJ1-2; the match to TRBD1 covers 7 bases. TRBV23-1 is annotated as an ORF whose role is uncertain. The junction had 10 bases not matched to a gene; V was cut back by 0 bases and J by 0 bases. CDR3 length: 18 residues. The CDR3 nucleotides are TGCGCCAGCAGTCAATCGGGGGGACAGATCACCCCTAACTATGGCTACACCTTC. This sequence encodes CASSQSGGQITPNYGYTF.

This clone occurred a few times. The chain recombines TRBV18 with TRBJ1-1; 7 positions match TRBD1. V trimming: 6 bases; J trimming: 2 bases; junction bases outside the gene matches: 3. This CDR3 contains 13 residues. Germline V gene sequence: CDR1 KGHSH, CDR2 LQKENI. CDR3 nucleotides: TGTGCCAGCTCGGGGGACAGAAACACTGAAGCTTTCTTT. It encodes CASSGDRNTEAFF.

This clone was detected only a few times. The chain recombines TRBV27 with TRBJ2-2; D unresolved. Per germline, CDR1 MNHEY and CDR2 SMNVEV (reference sequence). The V gene lost 8 bases and the J gene lost 4 bases, with 11 bases spanning the gap. The CDR3 is made up of 13 amino acids. DNA of the CDR3: TGTGCCAGCGGTTGGTCGGGCACCGGGGAGCTGTTTTTT. Its protein product is CASGWSGTGELFF.

J is TRBJ2-1 and V is TRBV20-1; weak D call: TRBD2 (5 bases). Trimming shortened V by 6 bases and J by 10 bases, and 13 bases separated the two germline ends. Germline values: CDR1 DFQATT, CDR2 SNEGSKA (reference sequence). This CDR3 spans 11 amino acids. CDR3 loop: CSASTSDEQFF. The CDR3 DNA follows: TGCAGTGCCAGCACTAGTGACGAGCAGTTCTTC.

This chain joins TRBV19 and TRBJ2-1; D ambiguous. There are 16 residues in the CDR3. Trimming stripped 5 bases from V and 0 bases from J, with 14 bases between. CDR1 LNHDA and CDR2 SQIVND come from the germline V gene (reference sequence). This chain's CDR3 is CASSPRSFSSYNEQFF. The CDR3 bases are TGTGCCAGTAGTCCAAGGAGCTTTAGCTCCTACAATGAGCAGTTCTTC.

The gene calls are TRBV27 and TRBJ2-1; possibly TRBD2 for D (6 bases). V dropped 5 bases and J dropped 0 bases, with 26 bases sitting between them. The CDR3 extends over 20 amino acids. Germline CDR1 reads MNHEY; CDR2 reads SMNVEV (reference sequence). CDR3 loop: CASSPPVGGPARVSYNEQFF. CDR3 sequence (DNA): TGTGCCAGCAGTCCCCCGGTCGGGGGTCCTGCTCGTGTCTCCTACAATGAGCAGTTCTTC.

The J gene is TRBJ1-2, the V gene TRBV7-9; 10 bases match TRBD1. Unmatched junction bases numbered 2, after V lost 4 bases and J lost 6 bases. CDR1 is SEHNR and CDR2 is FQNEAQ in the germline V gene (reference sequence). The CDR3 consists of 13 residues. CDR3 protein: CASSSGQGNGYTF. In DNA, the CDR3 is TGTGCCAGCAGCTCGGGACAGGGGAATGGCTACACCTTC.

The CDR3 coding sequence is TGTGCCAGCAGCAAAACCCCTAGCCTCCACGAGCAGTACGTC. Translation: CASSKTPSLHEQYV. The chain is built from TRBV21-1 and TRBJ2-7; the table's D call of TRBD2 was not tested on the DNA. TRBV21-1 is a known pseudogene. The CDR3 contains 14 residues.

The chain uses TRBV7-6 and TRBJ2-3; D is perhaps TRBD2 (6 bases). Germline assignment: CDR1 SGHVS and CDR2 FNYEAQ. V shed 2 bases and J shed 4 bases, with 13 bases lying between them. This CDR3 contains 15 residues. The CDR3 region is CASSLWLGGADTQYF. In DNA form, the CDR3 reads TGTGCCAGCAGCTTATGGTTGGGCGGGGCAGATACGCAGTATTTT. Complete variable domain (other parts from reference TRBV7-6 and TRBJ2-3): GAGVSQSPRYKVTKRGQDVALRCDPISGHVSLYWYRQALGQGPEFLTYFNYEAQQDKSGLPNDRFSAERPEGSISTLTIQRTEQRDSAMYRCASSLWLGGADTQYFGPGTRLTVL.

This rearrangement joins TRBV3-1 (or the pseudogene TRBV3-2) to TRBJ1-5; TRBD1 is a possible D gene (6 bases). V shed 5 bases and J shed 6 bases, with 11 bases lying between them. Germline V gene data show CDR1 as LGHDT and CDR2 as YNNKEL (reference sequence). CDR3 length: 13 residues. CDR3 loop: CASSTGQSQPQHF. The CDR3 DNA follows: TGTGCCAGCAGCACTGGACAGAGTCAGCCCCAGCATTTT.

This rearrangement joins TRBV5-1 to TRBJ2-1, with 10 bases lining up with TRBD2. Germline loops: CDR1 SGHRS, CDR2 YFSETQ. The CDR3 has 15 residues. The V segment lost 4 bases and the J segment 3 bases; nucleotides outside the gene matches: 4. The CDR3 DNA follows: TGCGCCAGCAGCCCGCGACTAGCGGGCTACAATGAGCAGTTCTTC. Translation: CASSPRLAGYNEQFF. Full variable domain (missing parts from reference TRBV5-1 and TRBJ2-1): KAGVTQTPRYLIKTRGQQVTLSCSPISGHRSVSWYQQTPGQGLQFLFEYFSETQRNKGNFPGRFSGRQFSNSRSEMNVSTLELGDSALYLCASSPRLAGYNEQFFGPGTRLTVL.

This chain joins TRBV25-1 and TRBJ2-1, with D possibly TRBD2 on 5 matching bases. There are 15 residues in the CDR3. The ends were cut back, 0 bases at V and 5 bases at J, with 11 bases in the middle. Looked up from germline, CDR1 is MGHDK and CDR2 is SYGVNS. This CDR3 reads CASSEYLAPHNEQFF. The CDR3 DNA is TGTGCCAGCAGTGAATATCTAGCCCCCCACAATGAGCAGTTCTTC. The variable domain in full, completed from reference TRBV25-1 and TRBJ2-1, reads EADIYQTPRYLVIGTGKKITLECSQTMGHDKMYWYQQDPGMELHLIHYSYGVNSTEKGDLSSESTVSRIRTEHFPLTLESARPSHTSQYLCASSEYLAPHNEQFFGPGTRLTVL.

This chain uses TRBV18 with TRBJ1-3; D gene ambiguous. The CDR3 runs 15 residues. Trimming removed 5 bases at V and 0 bases at J, with 11 bases between. Per germline, CDR1 KGHSH and CDR2 LQKENI. In DNA form, the CDR3 reads TGTGCCAGCTCAACAACAGAACCCTCTGGAAACACCATATATTTT. This sequence encodes CASSTTEPSGNTIYF.

This chain links TRBV5-1 with TRBJ1-2, with D perhaps TRBD1 (6 bases). V gave up 2 bases and J gave up 2 bases, with 13 bases separating them. The CDR3 has 15 amino acids. Germline values: CDR1 SGHRS, CDR2 YFSETQ. CDR3 region: CASSFGTLINYGYTF. CDR3 DNA sequence: TGCGCCAGCAGCTTCGGGACACTCATCAACTATGGCTACACCTTC. Full variable domain (missing parts from reference TRBV5-1 and TRBJ1-2): KAGVTQTPRYLIKTRGQQVTLSCSPISGHRSVSWYQQTPGQGLQFLFEYFSETQRNKGNFPGRFSGRQFSNSRSEMNVSTLELGDSALYLCASSFGTLINYGYTFGSGTRLTVV.

Written as DNA, the CDR3 is TGTGCCATCAGTGAAGGCAGGGGATCCTACAATGAGCAGTTCTTC. This sequence encodes CAISEGRGSYNEQFF. The rearrangement uses TRBV10-3 and TRBJ2-1; D perhaps matches TRBD1 (6 bases). Trimming left V 3 bases short and J 1 base short, with 10 bases between. This CDR3 has 15 amino acids. Germline CDR1 reads ENHRY; CDR2 reads SYGVKD.

The chain employs TRBV12-5 and TRBJ2-5; 11 nucleotides match TRBD2. Looked up from germline, CDR1 is LGHNT and CDR2 is FRNRAP. The junction had 1 base not matched to a gene; V was cut back by 5 bases and J by 2 bases. The CDR3 loop spans 14 amino acids. CDR3 coding DNA: TGTGCTAGTGGTCTAGCGGGGGGACAAGAGACCCAGTACTTC. Translated, it gives CASGLAGGQETQYF.

The genes are TRBV6-2 or TRBV6-3 and TRBJ2-1; 7 nucleotides match TRBD1. This CDR3 is 12 amino acids long. Germline CDR1 MNHEY, CDR2 SVGEGT. Trimming cost V 5 bases and J 9 bases; bases outside gene matches: 4. This CDR3 is CASSIQGSEQFF. The CDR3 nucleotides are TGTGCCAGCAGTATACAGGGGAGTGAGCAGTTCTTC.